These T cell receptor beta chains were read from a single sample in a study of shared clonotypes between healthy human individuals. Method: immunoSEQ multiplex PCR; TCRdb's copy keeps in-frame clones and lacks some. This sample has around 2.5 million clones; 80% to 95% occur once, and the top ten carry approximately 0.36%. The specimen was naive CD4+ T cells from PBMCs. These receptors came from a man younger than 35 in good health. Some clones in this sample may be carry-over from other donors' samples. CDR3s include the opening cysteine and the closing phenylalanine or tryptophan. The D gene is left open where the match is weak. Where a row states a size, it is once, few, many or the class of an expanded clone; other rows omit it.

TRBV28	NA	TRBJ2-6	TRBD2	CASRTRLAGALSGANVLTF	TGTGCCAGCAGGACGAGACTAGCGGGAGCCCTATCTGGGGCCAACGTCCTGACTTTC
TRBV7-2	NA	TRBJ1-1	NA	CASSLHKNTEAFF	TGTGCCAGCAGCTTACACAAGAACACTGAAGCTTTCTTT
TRBV4-3	NA	TRBJ1-1	NA	CASSLDSGPGQNTEAFF	TGCGCCAGCAGCCTAGATTCAGGGCCGGGGCAGAACACTGAAGCTTTCTTT
TRBV10-1	NA	TRBJ1-4	NA	CAKPGRCEKLFF	TGCGCCAAACCGGGAAGGTGTGAAAAACTGTTTTTT
TRBV14	NA	TRBJ2-3	NA	CASSQERRGWDTQYF	TGTGCCAGCAGCCAAGAGAGGAGGGGCTGGGATACGCAGTATTTT
TRBV6-1	once	TRBJ1-2	NA	CASREPRFPRKEGYTF	TGTGCCAGCAGAGAACCCCGATTTCCGCGGAAAGAAGGCTACACCTTC
TRBV29-1	NA	TRBJ1-2	NA	CSVVRRPGSGYTF	TGCAGCGTTGTAAGGCGCCCGGGCTCTGGCTACACCTTC
TRBV28	NA	TRBJ2-2	TRBD2	CASTQWGGRVLTGELFF	TGTGCCAGCACCCAGTGGGGCGGGAGAGTACTAACCGGGGAGCTGTTTTTT
TRBV27	NA	TRBJ2-7	TRBD2	CASRPGLAGGGSYEQYF	TGTGCCAGCCGACCAGGACTAGCGGGAGGAGGATCCTACGAGCAGTACTTC
TRBV2	NA	TRBJ1-2	NA	CASSVIWQGDGYTF	TGTGCCAGCAGTGTTATCTGGCAGGGTGATGGCTACACCTTC
TRBV7-8	NA	TRBJ2-5	TRBD1	CASSLRRTGGETQYF	TGTGCCAGCAGCCTCAGACGGACAGGGGGAGAGACCCAGTACTTC
TRBV6-8	NA	TRBJ2-7	NA	CASKRGLGSYEQYF	TGTGCCAGCAAGAGGGGGTTAGGATCATACGAGCAGTACTTC
TRBV4-3	NA	TRBJ2-1	TRBD2	CASSQASGRANNEQFF	TGCGCCAGCAGCCAGGCCAGCGGGAGGGCCAACAATGAGCAGTTCTTC
TRBV5-1	NA	TRBJ1-4	NA	CASSFGGLSEKLFF	TGCGCCAGCAGCTTCGGGGGGCTGAGTGAAAAACTGTTTTTT
TRBV4-3	NA	TRBJ1-4	NA	CASSPIPTNEKLFF	TGCGCCAGCAGCCCTATTCCAACTAATGAAAAACTGTTTTTT
TRBV27	NA	TRBJ2-5	NA	CASSLRGYGTQYF	TGTGCCAGCAGCCTGCGGGGTTATGGGACCCAGTACTTC
TRBV9	NA	TRBJ2-1	NA	CASSVATSYNEQFF	TGTGCCAGCAGCGTAGCCACTAGCTACAATGAGCAGTTCTTC
TRBV28	NA	TRBJ1-2	NA	CASSSPRVAAPNYGYTF	TGTGCCAGCAGTTCCCCTCGAGTGGCAGCGCCTAACTATGGCTACACCTTC
TRBV6-9	NA	TRBJ2-7	TRBD1	CASSPDRGPEQYF	TGTGCCAGCAGCCCTGACAGGGGTCCCGAGCAGTACTTC
TRBV10-3	once	TRBJ2-5	NA	CAISELRGRRETQYF	TGTGCCATCAGTGAGCTCAGAGGGCGTAGGGAGACCCAGTACTTC
TRBV18	few	TRBJ1-1	NA	CASSPYGGLLNTEAFF	TGTGCCAGCTCACCGTATGGGGGGTTGCTGAACACTGAAGCTTTCTTT
TRBV7-3	NA	TRBJ2-1	TRBD2	CASSPGLAGVGEQFF	TGTGCCAGCAGCCCCGGACTAGCGGGAGTGGGTGAGCAGTTCTTC
TRBV4-2	once	TRBJ2-1	TRBD2	CASSLKMASGDYNEQFF	TGTGCCAGCAGCCTCAAGATGGCTAGCGGGGATTACAATGAGCAGTTCTTC
TRBV4-1	NA	TRBJ2-4	TRBD2	CASSPLAGGPLVKNIQYF	TGCGCCAGCAGCCCCCTAGCGGGAGGGCCGTTAGTCAAAAACATTCAGTACTTC
TRBV7-2	NA	TRBJ2-1	NA	CASSLGGSVSYNEQFF	TGTGCCAGCAGCCTGGGGGGATCCGTCTCCTACAATGAGCAGTTCTTC
TRBV6-1	NA	TRBJ1-1	NA	CASSELHEAFF	TGTGCCAGCAGTGAGTTACATGAAGCTTTCTTT
TRBV10-3	NA	TRBJ2-7	NA	CAISESTDGTYEQYF	TGTGCCATCAGTGAGTCGACAGATGGGACCTACGAGCAGTACTTC
TRBV28	NA	TRBJ2-3	NA	CASSFGSTILTLFSTDTQYF	TGTGCCAGCAGTTTCGGCAGTACGATTTTAACCTTATTTAGCACAGATACGCAGTATTTT
TRBV28	NA	TRBJ2-7	TRBD1	CASTPGQGLTYEQYF	TGTGCCAGCACTCCGGGACAGGGTTTGACCTACGAGCAGTACTTC
TRBV7-9	NA	TRBJ2-7	NA	CASSPGTVSYEQYF	TGTGCCAGCAGCCCCGGGACGGTCTCCTACGAGCAGTACTTC
TRBV28	NA	TRBJ1-2	NA	CASSFLGTNYGYTF	TGTGCCAGCAGTTTTTTAGGGACTAACTATGGCTACACCTTC
TRBV27	NA	TRBJ1-5	NA	CASSLGANNQPQHF	TGTGCCAGCAGTTTAGGGGCGAACAATCAGCCCCAGCATTTT
TRBV18	NA	TRBJ2-7	NA	CASSLGLRSYEQYF	TGTGCCAGCTCTCTCGGACTACGCTCCTACGAGCAGTACTTC
TRBV6-5	NA	TRBJ1-3	NA	CASSYGGGRGNTIYF	TGTGCCAGCAGTTACGGTGGAGGCCGTGGAAACACCATATATTTT
TRBV4-1	NA	TRBJ2-2	TRBD1	CASSHPTGANTGELFF	TGCGCCAGCAGCCATCCAACAGGGGCCAACACCGGGGAGCTGTTTTTT
TRBV14	few	TRBJ1-5	NA	CASSQDPYQPQHF	TGTGCCAGCAGCCAAGATCCCTATCAGCCCCAGCATTTT
TRBV20-1	few	TRBJ2-5	NA	CSARAGETQYF	TGCAGTGCTAGAGCCGGAGAGACCCAGTACTTC
TRBV28	few	TRBJ1-1	NA	CASSQTYTEAFF	TGTGCCAGCAGCCAGACCTACACTGAAGCTTTCTTT
TRBV11-1	NA	TRBJ1-4	TRBD1	CASSLRQGVDKLFF	TGTGCCAGCAGCTTACGACAGGGGGTTGATAAACTGTTTTTT
TRBV10-1	NA	TRBJ2-3	TRBD1	CASSESRGQAQGTQYF	TGCGCCAGCAGTGAGTCACGAGGACAGGCGCAGGGTACGCAGTATTTT
TRBV2	NA	TRBJ1-5	NA	CASSVVAGGSRNQPQHF	TGTGCCAGCAGTGTTGTGGCAGGAGGAAGTCGCAATCAGCCCCAGCATTTT
TRBV19	NA	TRBJ1-5	NA	CASSTSGFASNQPQHF	TGTGCCAGTAGTACGTCAGGGTTTGCGAGCAATCAGCCCCAGCATTTT
TRBV6-5	NA	TRBJ2-7	NA	CASSRNSYEQYF	TGTGCCAGCAGTAGGAACTCCTACGAGCAGTACTTC
TRBV7-9	NA	TRBJ2-1	TRBD2	CASRPHVSERGEQFF	TGTGCCAGCAGGCCCCACGTATCCGAGCGGGGGGAGCAGTTCTTC
TRBV6-5	NA	TRBJ1-2	NA	CASSPAAHDYGYTF	TGTGCCAGCAGCCCCGCCGCCCACGACTATGGCTACACCTTC
TRBV10-3	NA	TRBJ2-3	TRBD2	CAISEASGGSRTDTQYF	TGTGCCATCAGTGAGGCTAGCGGAGGGAGCAGAACAGATACGCAGTATTTT
TRBV28	once	TRBJ1-1	NA	CASSLPPAKGVMAFF	TGTGCCAGCAGCCTCCCCCCGGCCAAGGGCGTAATGGCTTTCTTT
TRBV5-1	NA	TRBJ1-2	NA	CASSFARVQGGGYTF	TGCGCCAGCAGCTTTGCCAGGGTACAGGGTGGCGGCTACACCTTC
TRBV5-1	NA	TRBJ2-3	TRBD2	CASSSSSGPYRGDTQYF	TGCGCCAGCAGCTCCTCTAGCGGGCCATACCGAGGAGATACGCAGTATTTT
TRBV28	NA	TRBJ1-1	TRBD1	CASTSGTGGKIFF	TGTGCCAGCACCTCCGGGACAGGGGGTAAAATTTTCTTT
TRBV28	NA	TRBJ1-2	NA	CASSLMSGTIERNGYTF	TGTGCCAGCAGTTTAATGTCGGGGACGATTGAGAGGAATGGCTACACCTTC
TRBV4-1	NA	TRBJ1-3	NA	CASSQDAGNLSGNTIYF	TGCGCCAGCAGCCAAGATGCAGGTAATCTGTCTGGAAACACCATATATTTT
TRBV29-1	NA	TRBJ2-7	NA	CSVEDWGEQYF	TGCAGCGTTGAAGATTGGGGCGAGCAGTACTTC
TRBV5-6	NA	TRBJ2-6	NA	CASSAQGRLSGANVLTF	TGTGCCAGCAGCGCCCAGGGGCGCTTATCTGGGGCCAACGTCCTGACTTTC
TRBV7-3	NA	TRBJ2-1	NA	CASSPSTSEQFF	TGTGCCAGCAGCCCATCCACTTCGGAGCAGTTCTTC
TRBV4-1	NA	TRBJ1-1	NA	CASSQDQGTTEAFF	TGCGCCAGCAGCCAAGATCAAGGGACCACTGAAGCTTTCTTT
TRBV18	NA	TRBJ1-3	TRBD1	CASSQEQGAFGNTIYF	TGTGCCAGCTCACAGGAACAGGGGGCGTTTGGAAACACCATATATTTT
TRBV28	NA	TRBJ1-5	NA	CATWGRGSNQPQHF	TGTGCCACTTGGGGCAGGGGTAGCAATCAGCCCCAGCATTTT
TRBV6-5	NA	TRBJ1-2	NA	CASSYSPRVNYGYTF	TGTGCCAGCAGTTACTCGCCCCGGGTTAACTATGGCTACACCTTC